The 17 T cell receptor beta chains listed next were all sequenced from one sample in a study of T cell responses to AZD1222 COVID-19 vaccine. The protocol was immunoSEQ multiplex PCR, while the TCRdb copy is restricted to in-frame clones and leaves out a portion. This table has 50,000 to 70,000 clones, about 85% appearing once. The sequencing here drew on peripheral blood, taken on day 0 of MenACWY control vaccination. These receptors were collected from an adult in good health.

The V call is TRBV5-1, the J call TRBJ2-1; 8 bases line up with TRBD2. Germline V lookup: CDR1 SGHRS, CDR2 YFSETQ. Germline trimming cut 3 bases from V and 4 bases from J; bases unmatched to any gene: 9. The CDR3 is 16 amino acids. The CDR3 sequence is CASSSGTSPIYNEQFF. In nucleotides, the CDR3 is TGCGCCAGCAGCTCAGGGACTAGTCCAATATACAATGAGCAGTTCTTC.

In nucleotides, the CDR3 is TGTGCCAGCAGCTTTGTCAGCTCCTACGAGCAGTACTTC. Protein sequence: CASSFVSSYEQYF. The chain couples TRBV7-9 to TRBJ2-7; D gene ambiguous. Trimming removed 3 bases from V and 0 bases from J, with 6 bases in between. CDR3 length: 13 amino acids. Looked up from germline, CDR1 is SEHNR and CDR2 is FQNEAQ (reference sequence).

This chain uses TRBV7-9 with TRBJ1-4; D is possibly TRBD1 (5 bases). Trimming stripped 1 base from V and 4 bases from J, with 10 bases between. This CDR3 spans 15 amino acids. Germline loops: CDR1 SEHNR, CDR2 FQNEAQ (reference sequence). The CDR3 coding sequence is TGTGCCAGCAGCTTAGTGACAGATATTAATGAAAAACTGTTTTTT. As protein: CASSLVTDINEKLFF.

The chain uses TRBV5-1 and TRBJ2-1; D is uncertain. V lost 4 bases and J 5 bases, leaving 4 bases between the germline ends. The CDR3 sequence is 11 residues long. Germline V gives CDR1 SGHRS, CDR2 YFSETQ. The DNA for the CDR3 is TGCGCCAGCAGCGCCCACAATGAGCAGTTCTTC. Translating it yields CASSAHNEQFF.

This clone showed up just once. J is TRBJ1-1 and V is TRBV9; D is perhaps TRBD1 (5 bases). The V gene lost 0 bases and the J gene lost 5 bases, with 11 bases spanning the gap. Looked up from germline, CDR1 is SGDLS and CDR2 is YYNGEE. CDR3 length: 14 residues. The CDR3 nucleotides are TGTGCCAGCAGCGTAGCCGTGGGGGGGACTGAAGCTTTCTTT. It codes for CASSVAVGGTEAFF.

This sequence joins TRBV7-9 and TRBJ2-2; D call uncertain. The ends were cut back, 3 bases at V and 4 bases at J, with 9 bases in the middle. The CDR3 consists of 14 residues. Germline V gene data show CDR1 as SEHNR and CDR2 as FQNEAQ (reference sequence). The chain's CDR3 is CASSFSVATGELFF. CDR3 coding DNA: TGTGCCAGCAGCTTCTCGGTTGCCACCGGGGAGCTGTTTTTT.

The V gene is TRBV18, the J gene TRBJ1-3; D unresolved. The CDR3 sequence is 16 residues long. Per germline, CDR1 KGHSH and CDR2 LQKENI. Between the trimmed V and J ends, which lost 2 bases and 0 bases, there was a span of 11 bases. CDR3: CASSPLGRGSGNTIYF. DNA of the CDR3: TGTGCCAGCTCACCATTGGGGAGAGGCTCTGGAAACACCATATATTTT.

This clone was detected a few times. This sequence joins TRBV7-9 and TRBJ2-1; 12 nucleotides line up with TRBD2. CDR3 size: 15 residues. In germline, CDR1 is SEHNR, CDR2 FQNEAQ (reference sequence). V was pared by 5 bases and J by 5 bases, with 4 bases of the junction left unmatched. CDR3 protein: CASSRTSGTDNEQFF. Written as DNA, the CDR3 is TGTGCCAGCAGCCGGACTAGCGGGACGGACAATGAGCAGTTCTTC.

V and J are TRBV6-5 and TRBJ2-1; 11 bases line up with TRBD2. Germline CDR1 reads MNHEY; CDR2 reads SVGAGI. After removal of 4 bases from V and 5 bases from J, the junction contained 7 bases not matched to a gene. This CDR3 has 16 residues. The CDR3 spells CASSSLTSGAHNEQFF. The CDR3 DNA reads as TGTGCCAGCAGTTCCCTGACTAGCGGGGCCCACAATGAGCAGTTCTTC.

The genes are TRBV7-2 and TRBJ2-1, with 10 bases lining up with TRBD1. CDR3 length equals 15 residues. Germline V gene data show CDR1 as SGHTA and CDR2 as FQGNSA. The V gene end was trimmed by 6 bases and the J gene end by 6 bases; junction bases not matched to a gene: 8. The CDR3 sequence: CASRNPGQGTNEQFF. The CDR3 region has the DNA TGTGCCAGCAGAAATCCGGGACAGGGGACCAATGAGCAGTTCTTC.

The rearrangement links TRBV4-1 to TRBJ2-7; 10 nucleotides agree with TRBD1. CDR3 length: 16 residues. Germline CDR1 is MGHRA and CDR2 is YSYEKL. The J segment lost 4 bases and the V segment lost 6 bases, leaving 12 bases of the junction unmatched. This CDR3 reads CASSPVGTGDYYEQYF. The CDR3 DNA sequence: TGCGCCAGCAGTCCCGTCGGGACAGGGGATTATTACGAGCAGTACTTC.

CDR3 residues: CASSTWENEAFF. DNA for the CDR3: TGTGCCAGCAGTACGTGGGAGAATGAAGCTTTCTTT. The chain has TRBV2 and TRBJ1-1; D gene uncertain. Germline V gene lookup returns CDR1 SNHLY and CDR2 FYNNEI. The CDR3 is made up of 12 amino acids. Trimming stripped 5 bases from V and 7 bases from J, with 11 bases between.

J is TRBJ2-4 and V is TRBV4-1; the match to TRBD2 covers 7 bases. CDR3 size: 17 residues. The germline CDR1 and CDR2 sequences are MGHRA and YSYEKL. Trimming removed 3 bases from V and 8 bases from J; junction bases left unmatched: 16. The CDR3: CASSQGIAPAGVDIQYF. The CDR3, as DNA: TGCGCCAGCAGCCAGGGCATCGCCCCGGCGGGGGTGGACATTCAGTACTTC.

The rearrangement uses TRBV19 and TRBJ2-7; 14 nucleotides match TRBD2. The germline CDR1 and CDR2 sequences are LNHDA and SQIVND (reference sequence). Trimming took 2 bases from V and 5 from J; bases not matched to a gene: 2. The CDR3 loop spans 15 amino acids. The CDR3 nucleotides read TGTGCCAGTAGTATAACGGGACTAGCGGGAGACGAGCAGTACTTC. It specifies CASSITGLAGDEQYF. Together with reference TRBV19 and TRBJ2-7, the CDR3 gives the full variable domain: DGGITQSPKYLFRKEGQNVTLSCEQNLNHDAMYWYRQDPGQGLRLIYYSQIVNDFQKGDIAEGYSVSREKKESFPLTVTSAQKNPTAFYLCASSITGLAGDEQYFGPGTRLTVT.

This clone has just one count. The chain employs TRBV4-3 and TRBJ2-5; 10 bases line up with TRBD2. Per germline, CDR1 LGHNA and CDR2 YSLEER. CDR3 length: 17 residues. V dropped 0 bases and J dropped 2; count of bases not matched to a gene: 6. CDR3 protein: CASSQESSGSPQETQYF. In DNA, the CDR3 is TGCGCCAGCAGCCAAGAGTCTAGCGGGAGCCCGCAAGAGACCCAGTACTTC.

This clone was seen only once. V usage is TRBV7-9 and J usage is TRBJ1-5, with D tentatively TRBD1 (6 bases). Between the trimmed V and J ends, which lost 5 bases and 7 bases, there was a span of 15 bases. This CDR3 spans 14 amino acids. From germline, CDR1 is SEHNR and CDR2 FQNEAQ (reference sequence). The CDR3 loop is CASSTTGTYQPQHF. As DNA, the CDR3 is TGTGCCAGCAGCACCACAGGGACGTACCAGCCCCAGCATTTT.

The V and J genes are TRBV5-1 and TRBJ2-7; tentatively, D is TRBD1 or TRBD2 (5 bases each). The CDR3 loop spans 14 amino acids. The germline CDR1 and CDR2 sequences are SGHRS and YFSETQ. Trimming left V 1 base short and J 1 base short, with 9 bases between. CDR3 residues: CASSLWDGSYEQYF. In nucleotides, the CDR3 is TGCGCCAGCAGCTTGTGGGACGGATCCTACGAGCAGTACTTC.